This TCR beta chain stems from a study of cytomegalovirus exposure and HLA in healthy donors. Amplification used 60 Vbeta primers and 13 Jbeta primers. Profiled with immunoSEQ multiplex PCR; TCRdb holds only in-frame clones, not every one. The top ten clones hold about 1.8% of a sample with 100,000 to 150,000 clones, about 80% of them seen once. Trimming took 7 bases from V and 3 from J, leaving 20 bases between them. Germline CDR1 is SGHRS and CDR2 is YFSETQ. CDR3 length: 15 residues. The rearrangement joins TRBV5-1 to TRBJ2-7, with TRBD2 as a possible D gene (5 bases). This clonotype was obtained from a young man in good health and CMV-seronegative. Sequenced material: PBMCs. The CDR3 DNA sequence: TGCGCCAGCCGATACGGGCCTCGCGAGGGCTACGAGCAGTACTTC. This sequence encodes CASRYGPREGYEQYF.